This T cell receptor (beta chain) was captured by sequencing in a study of shared clonotypes between healthy human individuals (dated by TCRdb to the early 2020s). Concerning the study at large: The cohort included three men and a couple of women between 18 and 49 years of age. For each donor, three plates each were used for CD4 naive and CD4 memory, two plates were used for CD8 naive, and one plate was used for CD8 memory. Blood TCR repertoires of roughly five healthy adults were deeply sequenced to estimate repertoire size and the extent of clonotype sharing between individuals. To increase sequencing depth and limit assay-specific biases, different laboratories used diverse techniques to prepare libraries and sequence TCR repertoires. Between about 0.85 and 8.9 billion PBMCs per donor were obtained by leukapheresis.

Details on this clone: The antigen this receptor binds is unknown. Per-base qualities were not stored, and no clone one base away is much larger.

Broader findings and caveats from the paper: Pairwise subsampling indicated that sequencing depth was expected to affect the degree of clonotype sharing among donors. Sampling was restricted to blood, and TCR repertoires in tissue are likely to differ from TCR repertoires in blood. Compared with non-shared clonotypes, the clonotypes found in all four sorted-subset donors had higher generation probabilities. Roughly 5% of naive CD4, around 3.5% of naive CD8, around 2.3% of memory CD4, and approximately 0.4% of memory CD8 clonotypes were shared across a few donors. Naive subsets generally had larger estimated clonotype richness than memory subsets did. Even with the large sequencing depth, rarefaction of the sorted-subset datasets indicated that sequencing was incomplete. The genetic and exposure-history diversity represented was limited by the small number of donors.

There are 12 amino acids in the CDR3, from cysteine to phenylalanine inclusive. Only the CDR3 region is kept as DNA, spanning 36 bases read in frame from base 1. The germline V gene (reference sequence) provides CDR1 MNHEY and CDR2 SMNVEV. V lost 6 bases and J lost 8 bases; the stretch between them is 13 bases long. TCR CDR3 regions were amplified from genomic DNA by multiplex PCR using the deep immunoSEQ assay. For each cell subset, the extracted genomic DNA was distributed evenly across all wells of several immunoSEQ 96-well plates, and each plate served as one replicate. For sorted subsets, around 200 ng genomic DNA, equal to 30,000 or so T cell genomes, was loaded into each replicate PCR. The purified libraries were quantified using a Qubit 3.0 fluorometer, sized with a Bioanalyzer 2100, and then quantified again using the KAPA Library Quantification kit. Every immunoSEQ 96-well plate was sequenced on a separate single-read 150-cycle Illumina NextSeq 550 flow cell. Per the source publication's procedure: The immunoSEQ output contained only junctional sequences without quality scores, so filtering could not match that applied to full-length reads. To assign V/J genes and CDR3, sequences were annotated against IMGT germline references using PyIR, a Python wrapper for IgBLAST v1.9. Reads with weak V/J assignments (E-value above 1e-6), missing CDR3, stop codons, out-of-frame junctions, or ambiguous translated residues were removed. V3J clonotypes were defined by identical inferred V gene, J gene, and CDR3 amino acid sequence. Percentage overlap between repertoires was computed as shared unique clonotypes divided by the size of the smaller repertoire. Richness of each repertoire was evaluated using RTK rarefaction, the Chao1 estimator, and Recon v2.1 estimates of unobserved clonotypes. Generation probabilities for all TCRbeta clonotypes obtained by the gDNA method from a handful of donors were computed using OLGA. Held by TCRdb, this immuneACCESS table contains in-frame sequences only and omits some clones. Under half of the omission traces to an unresolved V gene where checked; the cause of the rest is unknown. V, J and clone size are taken as reported in that table, and D and trimming were inferred from the DNA itself. In this sample the table shows around 1.5 million clones, approximately 98% of which occur a single time. About 0.45% of the sample belongs to the ten largest clones.

Donors were healthy HIV-negative adults with no recently reported acute infections or vaccinations. Only Caucasian adults living in Nashville, Tennessee, USA were represented among the donors. CD4+ T cells were enriched by magnetic negative selection, after which naive cells were positively selected on CD45RA and the negative fraction was taken as the memory subset. Blood was collected by leukapheresis, and PBMCs were isolated by Ficoll-Histopaque density gradient centrifugation and then cryopreserved in liquid nitrogen vapor phase. Analytical flow cytometry was used to check the purity and quantity of every magnetically sorted T cell population. Genomic DNA was isolated from each sorted fraction and quantified by UV absorbance on a Nanodrop 2000c.

The sequence was obtained from a man aged 25-40 years in good health. The sample comprised naive CD4+ T cells sorted from blood. Taken with the paper, the label for cell subset or site translates to: CD45RA+ positively selected. The rearranged chain carries TRBV27 and TRBJ1-2; TRBD1 could be the D gene, as 5 bases match. The CDR3 region: CASSPRVGGYTF. The DNA sequence is as follows: TGTGCCAGCAGCCCCAGGGTAGGAGGCTACACCTTC.